This record concerns one TCR beta chain sequence. What it binds is unknown. This record belongs to a study of shared clonotypes between healthy human individuals. Overall study results and limits: What limited the represented genetic and exposure-history diversity was the small number of donors.

Trimming pared 6 bases from V and 6 bases from J, leaving 20 bases between. CDR3 length: 16 residues. The germline V gene has CDR1 MDHEN and CDR2 SYDVKM. Original data processing: ImmunoSEQ output lacked quality scores and full-length reads, limiting matched filtering. Sequencing used immunoSEQ multiplex PCR; TCRdb keeps in-frame clones, though not all of them. V and J calls and clone size follow that table, whereas D and trimming were derived from the DNA. The sample lists roughly 1.4 million clones; about 98.5% were seen once. This receptor was taken from a man aged 25-45 years in good health. What was sequenced was naive CD4+ T cells sorted from blood. Subset noted: CD45RA+ positively selected. The chain employs TRBV28 and TRBJ2-2; possible D gene TRBD2, 6 bases. CDR3 region: CASSRGFQRSPGELFF. CDR3 DNA: TGTGCCAGCAGCCGGGGGTTTCAAAGGAGTCCCGGGGAGCTGTTTTTT.